A single sample is the source of the 5 T cell receptor beta chains below, sequenced in a study of CD8+CD57+ T cells in acquired aplastic anemia. Genomic DNA, the template, was used for profiling of the TCR beta VDJ and CDR3. TCRdb fed the reads into MiXCR, producing one record per CDR3 protein. The table includes about 190,000 distinct CDR3 sequences, around 59% detected once. What was sequenced was sorted CD4+, CD8+, or CD8+CD57+ T cells (not recorded which) from PBMCs. Receptors were obtained from a human donor in good health, serving as a control.

The chain carries TRBV7-2 and TRBJ2-5; 10 bases map to TRBD2. The trim removed 5 bases at V and 3 bases at J, leaving 9 bases unmatched. The CDR3 spans 16 residues. Germline V lookup: CDR1 SGHTA, CDR2 FQGNSA. The DNA of the CDR3 is TGTGCCAGCAGCCCGCCGGGACTAGCGTTTGAAGAGACCCAGTACTTC. Translating it yields CASSPPGLAFEETQYF.

A few counts support this clonotype. The chain joins TRBV6-7 to TRBJ2-2; 10 bases agree with TRBD2. TRBV6-7 is an ORF, with its function uncertain. The CDR3 covers 17 residues. The V segment lost 0 bases and the J segment 4 bases; nucleotides outside the gene matches: 5. The CDR3: CASSYSTSGIPTGELFF. CDR3 DNA: TGTGCCAGCAGTTACTCAACTAGCGGGATACCCACCGGGGAGCTGTTTTTT.

This clonotype has ten or more counts. The chain carries TRBV7-9 and TRBJ2-3, with TRBD1 identical over 8 bases. Looked up from germline, CDR1 is SEHNR and CDR2 is FQNEAQ (reference sequence). Trimming cost V 5 bases and J 3 bases; bases outside gene matches: 10. CDR3 length: 16 amino acids. DNA for the CDR3: TGTGCCAGCAGCAGCGGACAGGGAACGGTAACAGATACGCAGTATTTT. Translation: CASSSGQGTVTDTQYF.

J is TRBJ2-7 and V is TRBV29-1, with D maybe TRBD2 (6 bases). The CDR3 is 13 residues long. V was clipped by 4 bases and J by 1 base, with 11 bases between them. The germline V gene has CDR1 SQVTM and CDR2 ANQGSEA. The CDR3 DNA sequence: TGCAGCGTTGTGGCGGGGACGTCCTACGAGCAGTACTTC. Its translation: CSVVAGTSYEQYF.

The chain carries TRBV15 and TRBJ2-7; TRBD1 matches 8 bases. The CDR3 is made up of 15 amino acids. Germline V gene sequence: CDR1 LNHNV, CDR2 YYDKDF (reference sequence). The ends lost 0 bases at V and 5 bases at J; junction bases unmatched: 6. The CDR3 spells CATSRDGQGNDEQYF. CDR3 DNA: TGTGCCACCAGCAGAGACGGACAGGGCAACGACGAGCAGTACTTC. The full variable domain, completed using reference TRBV15 and TRBJ2-7, is DAMVIQNPRYQVTQFGKPVTLSCSQTLNHNVMYWYQQKSSQAPKLLFHYYDKDFNNEADTPDNFQSRRPNTSFCFLDIRSPGLGDTAMYLCATSRDGQGNDEQYFGPGTRLTVT.